This T cell receptor (beta chain) was sequenced during a study of blood T cells in healthy people across ages. Study in general: T cells yielded about one barcoded beta molecule per two cells through template switching.

A second about 6 to 11 cycle PCR used barcoded and J-beta primers. A 12-random-nucleotide template-switch adaptor tagged each cDNA molecule. TCRdb re-called the 5' RACE reads with MiXCR, one entry per CDR3 protein. The sample holds 1 million to 1.2 million distinct CDR3 sequences, 35% to 40% seen once. As regards this clonotype: What it binds is unknown.

Whole-study results and caveats: Among T cells, TCR beta diversity per million cells dropped roughly linearly as age rose.

Trimming cost V 7 bases and J 7 bases, with 14 bases left between them. The CDR3 runs 12 residues. In germline, CDR1 is SQVTM, CDR2 ANQGSEA. This rearrangement joins TRBV29-1 to TRBJ2-1; perhaps TRBD2 as D (6 bases). The source is a man younger than 35 in good health. The specimen was blood. DNA of the CDR3: TGCAGCGGCGAAGCGGGCGCGAATGAGCAGTTCTTC. Translated: CSGEAGANEQFF.